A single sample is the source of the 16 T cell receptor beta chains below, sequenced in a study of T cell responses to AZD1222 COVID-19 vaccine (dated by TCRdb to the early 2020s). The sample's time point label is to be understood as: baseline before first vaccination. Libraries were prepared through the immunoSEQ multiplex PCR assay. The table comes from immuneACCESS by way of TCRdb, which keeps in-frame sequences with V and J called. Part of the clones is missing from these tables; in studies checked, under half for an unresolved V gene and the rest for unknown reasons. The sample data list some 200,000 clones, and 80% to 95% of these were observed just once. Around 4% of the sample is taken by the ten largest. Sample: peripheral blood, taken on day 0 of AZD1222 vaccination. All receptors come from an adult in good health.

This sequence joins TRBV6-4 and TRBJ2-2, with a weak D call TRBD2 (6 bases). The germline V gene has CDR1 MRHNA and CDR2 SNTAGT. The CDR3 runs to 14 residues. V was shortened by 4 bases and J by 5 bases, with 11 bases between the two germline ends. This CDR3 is CASSASASTGELFF. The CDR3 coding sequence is TGTGCCAGCAGTGCTAGCGCCTCAACCGGGGAGCTGTTTTTT.

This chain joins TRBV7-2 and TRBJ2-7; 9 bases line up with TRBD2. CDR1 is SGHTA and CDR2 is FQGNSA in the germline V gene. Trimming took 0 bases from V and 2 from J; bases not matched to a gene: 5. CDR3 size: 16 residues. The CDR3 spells CASSLAPSSGTYEQYF. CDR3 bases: TGTGCCAGCAGCTTAGCGCCCTCTAGCGGGACCTACGAGCAGTACTTC.

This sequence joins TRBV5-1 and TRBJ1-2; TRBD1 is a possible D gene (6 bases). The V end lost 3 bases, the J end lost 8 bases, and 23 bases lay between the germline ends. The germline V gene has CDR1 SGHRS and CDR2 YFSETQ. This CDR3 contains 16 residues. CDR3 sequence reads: CASSSTPTRQAEGYTF. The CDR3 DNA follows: TGCGCCAGCAGCTCCACCCCGACTCGACAGGCTGAGGGCTACACCTTC.

CDR3 amino acids: CASSLEPTVYSNQPQHF. The CDR3 DNA reads TGCGCCAGCAGCTTGGAACCGACGGTTTATAGCAATCAGCCCCAGCATTTT. The chain recombines TRBV5-1 with TRBJ1-5; unclear D gene. Germline V CDR1 and CDR2: SGHRS, YFSETQ. V was trimmed by 0 bases and J by 0 bases, leaving 13 bases between them. The CDR3 loop spans 17 amino acids.

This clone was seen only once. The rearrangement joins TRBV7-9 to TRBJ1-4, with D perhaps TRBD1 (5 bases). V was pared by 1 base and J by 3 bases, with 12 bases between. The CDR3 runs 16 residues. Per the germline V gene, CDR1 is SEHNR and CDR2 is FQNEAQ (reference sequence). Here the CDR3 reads CASSLVGRGSNEKLFF. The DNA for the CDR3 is TGTGCCAGCAGCTTAGTTGGTCGGGGCTCTAATGAAAAACTGTTTTTT.

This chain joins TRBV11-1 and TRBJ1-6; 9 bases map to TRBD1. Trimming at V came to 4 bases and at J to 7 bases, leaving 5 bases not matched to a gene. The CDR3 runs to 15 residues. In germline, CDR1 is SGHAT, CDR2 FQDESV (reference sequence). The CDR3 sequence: CASSYRTGANSPLHF. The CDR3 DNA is TGTGCCAGCAGCTACCGGACAGGGGCCAATTCACCCCTCCACTTT.

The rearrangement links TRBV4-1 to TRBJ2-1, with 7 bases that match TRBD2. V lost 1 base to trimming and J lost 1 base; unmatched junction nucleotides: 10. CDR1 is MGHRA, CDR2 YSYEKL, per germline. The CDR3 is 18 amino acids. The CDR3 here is CASSQGGLRGKSYNEQFF. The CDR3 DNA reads TGCGCCAGCAGCCAAGGAGGTTTGCGGGGGAAATCCTACAATGAGCAGTTCTTC.

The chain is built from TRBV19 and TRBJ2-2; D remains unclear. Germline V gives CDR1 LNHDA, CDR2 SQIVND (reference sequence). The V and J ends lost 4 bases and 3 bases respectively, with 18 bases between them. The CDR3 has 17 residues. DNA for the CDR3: TGTGCCAGTAGTACAGCCCCAGTCGTCCTTCACACCGGGGAGCTGTTTTTT. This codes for CASSTAPVVLHTGELFF.

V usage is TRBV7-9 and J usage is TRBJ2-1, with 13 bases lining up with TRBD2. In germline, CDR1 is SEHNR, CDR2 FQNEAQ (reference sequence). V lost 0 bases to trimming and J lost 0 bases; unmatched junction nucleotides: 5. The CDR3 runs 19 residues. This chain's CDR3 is CASSLAGLAGAHSYNEQFF. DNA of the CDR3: TGTGCCAGCAGCTTAGCTGGACTAGCGGGGGCCCACTCCTACAATGAGCAGTTCTTC.

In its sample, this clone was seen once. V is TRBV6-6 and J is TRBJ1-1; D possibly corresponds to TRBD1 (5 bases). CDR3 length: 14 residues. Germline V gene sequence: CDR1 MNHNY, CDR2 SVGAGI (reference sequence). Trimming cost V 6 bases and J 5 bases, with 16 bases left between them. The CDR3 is CASSPAGGKTEAFF. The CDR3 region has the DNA TGTGCCAGCAGCCCCGCGGGGGGAAAGACTGAAGCTTTCTTT.

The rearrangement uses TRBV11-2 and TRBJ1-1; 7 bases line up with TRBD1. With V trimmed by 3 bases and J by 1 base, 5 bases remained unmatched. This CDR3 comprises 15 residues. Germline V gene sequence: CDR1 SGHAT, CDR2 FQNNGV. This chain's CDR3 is CASSFRGQGNTEAFF. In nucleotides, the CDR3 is TGTGCCAGCAGCTTTAGGGGGCAAGGGAACACTGAAGCTTTCTTT. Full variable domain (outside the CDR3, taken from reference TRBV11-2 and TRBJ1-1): EAGVAQSPRYKIIEKRQSVAFWCNPISGHATLYWYQQILGQGPKLLIQFQNNGVVDDSQLPKDRFSAERLKGVDSTLKIQPAKLEDSAVYLCASSFRGQGNTEAFFGQGTRLTVV.

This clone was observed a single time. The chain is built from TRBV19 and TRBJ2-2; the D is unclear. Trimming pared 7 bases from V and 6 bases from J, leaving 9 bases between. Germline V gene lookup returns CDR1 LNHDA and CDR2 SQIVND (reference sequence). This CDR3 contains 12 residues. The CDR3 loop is CASTRRAGELFF. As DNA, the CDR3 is TGTGCCAGTACTAGACGAGCCGGGGAGCTGTTTTTT.

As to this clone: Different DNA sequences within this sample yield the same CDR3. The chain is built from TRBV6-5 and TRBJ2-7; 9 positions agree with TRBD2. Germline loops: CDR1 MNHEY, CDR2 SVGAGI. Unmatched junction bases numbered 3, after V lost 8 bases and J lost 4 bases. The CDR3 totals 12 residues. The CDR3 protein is CASGGGAYEQYF. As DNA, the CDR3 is TGTGCCAGCGGCGGGGGGGCATACGAGCAGTACTTC.

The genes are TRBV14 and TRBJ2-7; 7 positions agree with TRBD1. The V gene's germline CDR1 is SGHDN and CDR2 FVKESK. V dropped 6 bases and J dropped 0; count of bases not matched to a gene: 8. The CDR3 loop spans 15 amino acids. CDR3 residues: CASRETGRASYEQYF. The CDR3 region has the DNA TGTGCCAGCAGAGAGACAGGGCGAGCCTCCTACGAGCAGTACTTC.

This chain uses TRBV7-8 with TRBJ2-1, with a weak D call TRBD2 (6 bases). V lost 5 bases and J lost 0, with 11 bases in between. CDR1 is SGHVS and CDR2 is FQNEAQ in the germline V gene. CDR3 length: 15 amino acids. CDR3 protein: CASSQPGLSYNEQFF. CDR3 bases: TGTGCCAGCAGCCAACCGGGACTCTCCTACAATGAGCAGTTCTTC.

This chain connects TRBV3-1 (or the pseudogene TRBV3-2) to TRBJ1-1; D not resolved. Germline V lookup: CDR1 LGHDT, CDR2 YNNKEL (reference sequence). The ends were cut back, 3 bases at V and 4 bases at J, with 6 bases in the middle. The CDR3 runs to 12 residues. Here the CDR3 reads CASSQRGTEAFF. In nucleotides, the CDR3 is TGTGCCAGCAGCCAGCGGGGCACTGAAGCTTTCTTT.